The 25 T cell receptor beta chains reported below all come from one sample, sequenced in a study of T cell responses to AZD1222 COVID-19 vaccine. Only in-frame clones appear in the TCRdb table, and some are missing; sequencing was by immunoSEQ multiplex PCR. The sample has 90,000 to 150,000 clones, 70% to 90% seen once; the top ten hold 7% to 8.5%. Sequencing was performed on peripheral blood, taken on day 0 of AZD1222 vaccination. Source of these receptors: an adult in good health.

V is TRBV3-1 (or the pseudogene TRBV3-2) and J is TRBJ1-2; weak D call: TRBD1 (5 bases). The germline V gene has CDR1 LGHDT and CDR2 YNNKEL (reference sequence). Trimming took 2 bases from V and 2 from J, leaving 21 bases between them. The CDR3 is 18 amino acids. This CDR3 reads CASSQSVGTGGPNYGYTF. In nucleotides, the CDR3 is TGTGCCAGCAGCCAATCTGTAGGGACCGGAGGACCGAACTATGGCTACACCTTC.

The gene calls are TRBV29-1 and TRBJ1-2; maybe TRBD1 (5 bases). The length of the CDR3 is 13 residues. Germline V gene sequence: CDR1 SQVTM, CDR2 ANQGSEA. The V end lost 3 bases, the J end lost 3 bases, and 11 bases lay between the germline ends. CDR3 nucleotides: TGCAGCGTTGAGTCGGGGGAGGACTATGGCTACACCTTC. Residues: CSVESGEDYGYTF.

The V and J genes are TRBV6-5 and TRBJ1-5; D not certain. V lost 6 bases, J lost 0 bases, and 12 bases lay in between. Germline V lookup: CDR1 MNHEY, CDR2 SVGAGI. This CDR3 region has 15 residues. CDR3 sequence: CASSPARVSNQPQHF. In DNA, the CDR3 is TGTGCCAGCAGCCCAGCAAGGGTTAGCAATCAGCCCCAGCATTTT.

This chain joins TRBV12-3 or TRBV12-4 and TRBJ1-2; D may be TRBD1 (5 bases). The V gene lost 3 bases and the J gene lost 4 bases, with 9 bases spanning the gap. This CDR3 has 13 amino acids. The CDR3 loop is CASSFGTVYGYTF. CDR3 nucleotides: TGTGCCAGCAGTTTTGGGACTGTCTATGGCTACACCTTC.

This sequence joins TRBV5-1 and TRBJ2-2; 14 nucleotides agree with TRBD2. The CDR3 covers 14 residues. Germline V gene lookup returns CDR1 SGHRS and CDR2 YFSETQ. J lost 6 bases, V lost 7 bases, and 2 bases had no gene match. The DNA of the CDR3 is TGCGCCAGCCAGGGACTAGCGGGAGCCGGGGAGCTGTTTTTT. This translates into CASQGLAGAGELFF.

CDR3 region: CASSTRARANYGYTF. The CDR3 DNA is TGTGCCAGTAGTACCAGGGCGCGGGCTAACTATGGCTACACCTTC. The V and J genes are TRBV19 and TRBJ1-2; D possibly corresponds to TRBD1 (5 bases). Between the trimmed V and J ends, which lost 4 bases and 0 bases, there was a span of 12 bases. The CDR3 length is 15 residues. Germline values: CDR1 LNHDA, CDR2 SQIVND (reference sequence). The whole variable domain, filled in from reference TRBV19 and TRBJ1-2, reads DGGITQSPKYLFRKEGQNVTLSCEQNLNHDAMYWYRQDPGQGLRLIYYSQIVNDFQKGDIAEGYSVSREKKESFPLTVTSAQKNPTAFYLCASSTRARANYGYTFGSGTRLTVV.

The J gene is TRBJ1-1, the V gene TRBV27; D call uncertain. V was pared by 2 bases and J by 5 bases, with 6 bases between. From germline, CDR1 is MNHEY and CDR2 SMNVEV (reference sequence). This CDR3 region has 12 residues. The CDR3 DNA reads as TGTGCCAGCAGTTTAAGAGGAACTGAAGCTTTCTTT. Translated, it gives CASSLRGTEAFF.

The CDR3 sequence is CASNPGRAPPTDTQYF. DNA of the CDR3: TGTGCCAGCAACCCCGGGCGAGCTCCCCCCACAGATACGCAGTATTTT. The chain employs TRBV2 and TRBJ2-3; D ambiguous. Between the trimmed V and J ends, which lost 7 bases and 2 bases, there was a span of 19 bases. The length of the CDR3 is 16 residues. Germline V CDR1 and CDR2: SNHLY, FYNNEI. Full variable domain (outside the CDR3, taken from reference TRBV2 and TRBJ2-3): EPEVTQTPSHQVTQMGQEVILRCVPISNHLYFYWYRQILGQKVEFLVSFYNNEISEKSEIFDDQFSVERPDGSNFTLKIRSTKLEDSAMYFCASNPGRAPPTDTQYFGPGTRLTVL.

The rearrangement links TRBV24-1 to TRBJ2-7; D is tentatively TRBD1 or TRBD2 (5 bases each). V lost 0 bases to trimming and J lost 3 bases, with 11 bases between them. The CDR3 spans 15 residues. Germline CDR1 reads KGHDR; CDR2 reads SFDVKD. In DNA, the CDR3 is TGTGCCACCAGTGATTTGCCTGGGGGTGACTACGAGCAGTACTTC. Its translation: CATSDLPGGDYEQYF.

The chain combines TRBV19 with TRBJ1-5; 9 positions agree with TRBD1. This CDR3 is 15 amino acids long. Germline-derived CDR1 and CDR2 are LNHDA and SQIVND (reference sequence). Trimming removed 5 bases from V and 6 bases from J; junction bases left unmatched: 8. CDR3 in DNA: TGTGCCAGTAGTCCGTACGGGACAGGGCTTCAGCCCCAGCATTTT. Amino acid sequence: CASSPYGTGLQPQHF. Drawing the rest from reference TRBV19 and TRBJ1-5, the complete variable domain is DGGITQSPKYLFRKEGQNVTLSCEQNLNHDAMYWYRQDPGQGLRLIYYSQIVNDFQKGDIAEGYSVSREKKESFPLTVTSAQKNPTAFYLCASSPYGTGLQPQHFGDGTRLSIL.

The chain recombines TRBV6-2 or TRBV6-3 with TRBJ2-5; 8 positions agree with TRBD1. CDR1 and CDR2 from the germline V gene are MNHEY and SVGEGT. The ends lost 4 bases at V and 4 bases at J; junction bases unmatched: 11. The CDR3 has 16 residues. This CDR3 is CASSFLRTGKGETQYF. The CDR3 DNA follows: TGTGCCAGCAGTTTTCTTAGGACAGGGAAGGGAGAGACCCAGTACTTC.

V gene TRBV28 combines with J gene TRBJ1-3; unclear D gene. V was shortened by 2 bases and J by 0 bases, with 20 bases between the two germline ends. Germline V CDR1 and CDR2: MDHEN, SYDVKM. CDR3 size: 19 residues. The CDR3 DNA reads as TGTGCCAGCAGTTTAGTGACGAAGCTTACGCGTGGCTCTGGAAACACCATATATTTT. Translating it yields CASSLVTKLTRGSGNTIYF.

This clone occurred once. No DNA is shown, since the ends of the CDR3 on it are uncertain; the CDR3 is the one TCRdb lists. V and J are TRBV19 and TRBJ1-2; the listed D gene, TRBD1, was not tested against the DNA. The germline CDR1 and CDR2 sequences are LNHDA and SQIVND (reference sequence). Inclusive of both ends, the CDR3 amounts to 16 amino acids. This CDR3 is CASSAQGSFLAGGYTF.

The genes are TRBV5-4 and TRBJ1-3; TRBD1 agrees at 8 bases. V was clipped by 4 bases and J by 2 bases; unmatched bases: 8. CDR3 length equals 16 residues. The V gene's germline CDR1 is SGHNT and CDR2 YYREEE (reference sequence). CDR3 in amino acids: CASSHGLGQAGNTIYF. The CDR3, as DNA: TGTGCCAGCAGCCATGGCCTGGGACAGGCTGGAAACACCATATATTTT.

The V call is TRBV30, the J call TRBJ1-5; D unclear. CDR3 size: 12 residues. In germline, CDR1 is GTSNPN, CDR2 SVGIG (reference sequence). With 5 bases removed from V and 4 bases from J, the gap between germline ends came to 9 bases. The DNA for the CDR3 is TGTGCCTGGGCAGTTGAAAATCAGCCCCAGCATTTT. Translating it yields CAWAVENQPQHF. Supplemented by reference TRBV30 and TRBJ1-5, the full variable domain reads SQTIHQWPATLVQPVGSPLSLECTVEGTSNPNLYWYRQAAGRGLQLLFYSVGIGQISSEVPQNLSASRPQDRQFILSSKKLLLSDSGFYLCAWAVENQPQHFGDGTRLSIL.

V gene TRBV11-2 combines with J gene TRBJ2-7; no reliable D call. CDR3 length equals 15 residues. The V end lost 0 bases, the J end lost 1 base, and 10 bases lay between the germline ends. In germline, CDR1 is SGHAT, CDR2 FQNNGV. The CDR3 is CASSLDRLGSYEQYF. In nucleotides, the CDR3 is TGTGCCAGCAGCTTAGATCGGCTAGGTTCCTACGAGCAGTACTTC.

This chain joins TRBV18 and TRBJ2-7; D is perhaps TRBD2 (5 bases). The germline CDR1 and CDR2 sequences are KGHSH and LQKENI. Trimming stripped 2 bases from V and 9 bases from J, with 8 bases between. The CDR3 is made up of 11 amino acids. In nucleotides, the CDR3 is TGTGCCAGCTCACCAGACTACCCGCAGTACTTC. This sequence encodes CASSPDYPQYF. Combining the CDR3 with reference TRBV18 and TRBJ2-7 gives the whole variable domain NAGVMQNPRHLVRRRGQEARLRCSPMKGHSHVYWYRQLPEEGLKFMVYLQKENIIDESGMPKERFSAEFPKEGPSILRIQQVVRGDSAAYFCASSPDYPQYFGPGTRLTVT.

The gene calls are TRBV7-3 and TRBJ2-1, with D perhaps assigned TRBD1 or TRBD2 (7 bases each). Germline V gene sequence: CDR1 SGHTA, CDR2 FQGTGA. There are 15 residues in the CDR3. V dropped 5 bases and J dropped 3 bases, with 14 bases sitting between them. The DNA of the CDR3 is TGTGCCAGCAGCCCAGGGGGGGGCATCTACAATGAGCAGTTCTTC. It specifies CASSPGGGIYNEQFF.

The chain joins TRBV6-5 to TRBJ1-1; D might be TRBD1 (5 bases). Germline values: CDR1 MNHEY, CDR2 SVGAGI. This CDR3 region has 13 residues. V was cut by 2 bases and J by 1 base, with 5 bases left in between. CDR3 amino acids: CASSYQGNTEAFF. The CDR3 nucleotides are TGTGCCAGCAGTTACCAGGGGAACACTGAAGCTTTCTTT.

This chain uses TRBV7-8 with TRBJ1-1; 7 nucleotides match TRBD1. Germline-derived CDR1 and CDR2 are SGHVS and FQNEAQ. This CDR3 has 15 amino acids. The trim removed 1 base at V and 3 bases at J, leaving 5 bases unmatched. The DNA for the CDR3 is TGTGCCAGCAGCTTAGGCGCAGGGGGGGACACTGAAGCTTTCTTT. It specifies CASSLGAGGDTEAFF.

The chain recombines TRBV29-1 with TRBJ1-2, with TRBD1 identical over 9 bases. Germline-derived CDR1 and CDR2 are SQVTM and ANQGSEA. The CDR3 consists of 16 residues. V was pared by 3 bases and J by 3 bases, with 11 bases of the junction left unmatched. CDR3 loop: CSVEWGPGTGHYGYTF. The CDR3 DNA is TGCAGCGTTGAGTGGGGTCCCGGGACAGGGCACTATGGCTACACCTTC.

The rearrangement links TRBV29-1 to TRBJ2-1, with 8 bases lining up with TRBD1. The junction had 8 bases not matched to a gene; V was cut back by 2 bases and J by 8 bases. The CDR3 is 14 residues long. Germline values: CDR1 SQVTM, CDR2 ANQGSEA. The CDR3 loop reads CSVETGQVHDEQFF. The CDR3 DNA reads TGCAGCGTTGAAACGGGACAGGTACACGATGAGCAGTTCTTC.

Remarks on this clone: The sample contains more than one DNA sequence encoding this CDR3. The rearrangement uses TRBV18 and TRBJ2-7; D not resolved. The CDR3 extends over 13 amino acids. Germline V lookup: CDR1 KGHSH, CDR2 LQKENI. The V gene lost 3 bases and the J gene lost 0 bases, with 6 bases spanning the gap. The DNA of the CDR3 is TGTGCCAGCTCACCCGGGCTCTCCTACGAGCAGTACTTC. Translating it yields CASSPGLSYEQYF.

The chain couples TRBV5-1 to TRBJ2-5; D remains ambiguous. The CDR3 covers 11 residues. Germline CDR1 and CDR2: SGHRS and YFSETQ. The germline V and J ends were trimmed by 4 bases and 3 bases, with 4 bases remaining between them. Written as DNA, the CDR3 is TGCGCCAGCAGCCCGAAAGAGACCCAGTACTTC. It is translated as CASSPKETQYF.

This clone was counted at least ten times. J is TRBJ1-4 and V is TRBV2; 8 positions agree with TRBD1. The germline gives CDR1 SNHLY, CDR2 FYNNEI. The CDR3 loop spans 15 amino acids. Losses at the gene ends were 5 bases for V and 3 bases for J; bases not matched to a gene: 5. Here the CDR3 reads CASSYTGGSNEKLFF. In nucleotides, the CDR3 is TGTGCCAGCAGTTACACAGGGGGTTCTAATGAAAAACTGTTTTTT.